Listed here are 22 T cell receptor beta chains from one sample, sequenced in a study of shared clonotypes between healthy human individuals. Naive CD8 populations comprised CD45RO-negative cells positively selected for CCR7, excluding terminally differentiated effector memory CD45RA+ cells. Data came from immunoSEQ multiplex PCR; TCRdb stores just in-frame clones and leaves some out. The repertoire holds about 580,000 clones, with 98% as singletons. The sample comprised naive CD8+ T cells sorted from blood. The receptors here all came from a man between 25 and 39 years old in good health.

In its sample, this clone was seen once. The chain employs TRBV11-2 and TRBJ2-7; 15 bases are a match to TRBD2. Unmatched junction bases numbered 8, after V lost 6 bases and J lost 5 bases. In germline, CDR1 is SGHAT, CDR2 FQNNGV. The CDR3 has 16 residues. The DNA for the CDR3 is TGTGCCAGCAGAGGAGGGACTAGCGGGAGGCCGCACGAGCAGTACTTC. Encoded protein: CASRGGTSGRPHEQYF.

The rearrangement uses TRBV7-9 and TRBJ1-1; TRBD1 agrees at 7 bases. Per germline, CDR1 SEHNR and CDR2 FQNEAQ (reference sequence). Trimming removed 5 bases from V and 0 bases from J; junction bases left unmatched: 6. The CDR3 has 15 amino acids. The CDR3 sequence: CASSHPGGMNTEAFF. The CDR3, as DNA: TGTGCCAGCAGCCACCCAGGGGGGATGAACACTGAAGCTTTCTTT.

The V gene is TRBV5-6, the J gene TRBJ2-7, with a tentative D call TRBD2 (6 bases). V lost 4 bases and J 2 bases, leaving 10 bases between the germline ends. The germline V gene has CDR1 SGHDT and CDR2 YYEEEE. The CDR3 has 13 amino acids. In nucleotides, the CDR3 is TGTGCCAGCAGCCGGTGGGGGGCCTACGAGCAGTACTTC. This sequence encodes CASSRWGAYEQYF.

The chain couples TRBV11-3 to TRBJ2-7, with 11 bases lining up with TRBD2. CDR1 is SGHNT, CDR2 YENEEA, per germline. This CDR3 region has 14 residues. V was pared by 6 bases and J by 6 bases, with 7 bases of the junction left unmatched. The CDR3 loop reads CASSPLAGEGEQYF. In DNA, the CDR3 is TGTGCCAGCAGTCCACTAGCGGGAGAGGGCGAGCAGTACTTC.

The chain is built from TRBV7-9 and TRBJ2-3, with 15 bases identical to TRBD2. Germline-derived CDR1 and CDR2 are SEHNR and FQNEAQ (reference sequence). With 3 bases clipped from V and 1 base from J, the junction kept 8 bases outside the gene matches. CDR3 length equals 19 residues. This CDR3 reads CASSFPGLAGGGGTDTQYF. The DNA of the CDR3 is TGTGCCAGCAGCTTCCCGGGACTAGCGGGAGGTGGGGGCACAGATACGCAGTATTTT.

The J gene is TRBJ2-7, the V gene TRBV18; 7 nucleotides line up with TRBD2. The V gene end was trimmed by 8 bases and the J gene end by 0 bases; junction bases not matched to a gene: 13. This CDR3 has 16 residues. Germline CDR1 KGHSH, CDR2 LQKENI. The CDR3 loop reads CASAGTAGSSSYEQYF. The DNA of the CDR3 is TGTGCCAGCGCGGGTACAGCGGGGTCGAGCTCCTACGAGCAGTACTTC.

The rearrangement uses TRBV27 and TRBJ2-1; TRBD2 agrees at 13 bases. V lost 3 bases and J lost 13; bases outside the gene matches: 9. CDR3 length: 15 residues. From germline, CDR1 is MNHEY and CDR2 SMNVEV (reference sequence). Here the CDR3 DNA reads TGTGCCAGCAGTTTCCCCGGACTAGCGGGAGTGGAACAGTTCTTC. Its protein product is CASSFPGLAGVEQFF.

V is TRBV5-1 and J is TRBJ2-2; no definite D call. Per germline, CDR1 SGHRS and CDR2 YFSETQ. V was cut by 1 base and J by 2 bases, with 9 bases left in between. The CDR3 consists of 15 residues. The CDR3: CASSLRQSNTGELFF. CDR3 DNA sequence: TGCGCCAGCAGCTTGAGGCAGTCCAACACCGGGGAGCTGTTTTTT.

The gene calls are TRBV7-9 and TRBJ2-7; 9 bases align to TRBD1. The V gene end was trimmed by 4 bases and the J gene end by 0 bases; junction bases not matched to a gene: 4. This CDR3 comprises 15 residues. Germline CDR1 is SEHNR and CDR2 is FQNEAQ (reference sequence). The chain's CDR3 is CASSSTGGSSYEQYF. As DNA, the CDR3 is TGTGCCAGCAGCTCGACAGGGGGGAGCTCCTACGAGCAGTACTTC.

This rearrangement joins TRBV7-9 to TRBJ2-2; TRBD2 might be the D (6 bases). The CDR3 spans 13 residues. Germline assignment: CDR1 SEHNR and CDR2 FQNEAQ (reference sequence). Deletions cut 6 bases from V and 6 bases from J, with 11 bases between. CDR3 residues: CASSPSGAGELFF. As DNA, the CDR3 is TGTGCCAGCAGTCCCTCGGGGGCCGGGGAGCTGTTTTTT. The entire variable domain, with the rest obtained from reference TRBV7-9 and TRBJ2-2, is as follows: DTGVSQNPRHKITKRGQNVTFRCDPISEHNRLYWYRQTLGQGPEFLTYFQNEAQLEKSRLLSDRFSAERPKGSFSTLEIQRTEQGDSAMYLCASSPSGAGELFFGEGSRLTVL.

The sample holds one count of this clone. V and J are TRBV27 and TRBJ2-1; weak D call: TRBD2 (7 bases). V was clipped by 2 bases and J by 4 bases, with 21 bases between them. The CDR3 consists of 18 residues. Germline values: CDR1 MNHEY, CDR2 SMNVEV (reference sequence). This CDR3 reads CASSLKSMTAGAYNEQFF. The CDR3 DNA reads as TGTGCCAGCAGTTTAAAATCGATGACGGCGGGGGCATACAATGAGCAGTTCTTC.

This chain connects TRBV28 to TRBJ2-1; D is ambiguous. CDR1 and CDR2 from the germline V gene are MDHEN and SYDVKM. The ends were cut back, 7 bases at V and 0 bases at J, with 16 bases in the middle. The CDR3 has 16 residues. The CDR3 loop reads CASTLSGSSSYNEQFF. CDR3 DNA sequence: TGTGCCAGCACCCTATCGGGCTCAAGCTCCTACAATGAGCAGTTCTTC.

The chain combines TRBV7-9 with TRBJ1-5; D not certain. The V end lost 5 bases, the J end lost 3 bases, and 11 bases lay between the germline ends. Germline CDR1 reads SEHNR; CDR2 reads FQNEAQ (reference sequence). The CDR3 totals 14 residues. The CDR3: CASSPIGLNQPQHF. For the CDR3, the DNA is TGTGCCAGCAGCCCTATCGGCCTCAATCAGCCCCAGCATTTT.

The gene calls are TRBV6-5 and TRBJ1-1; D not certain. From germline, CDR1 is MNHEY and CDR2 SVGAGI. CDR3 length: 13 amino acids. V gave up 2 bases and J gave up 1 base, with 5 bases separating them. The CDR3, as DNA: TGTGCCAGCAGTTACCGCTGGAACACTGAAGCTTTCTTT. This translates into CASSYRWNTEAFF.

V gene TRBV7-8 combines with J gene TRBJ2-3; D is ambiguous. Germline lookup yields CDR1 SGHVS and CDR2 FQNEAQ. The CDR3 extends over 16 amino acids. Deletions cut 1 base from V and 0 bases from J, with 11 bases between. CDR3 region: CASSLVAFGSTDTQYF. CDR3 in DNA: TGTGCCAGCAGCTTAGTAGCATTCGGGAGCACAGATACGCAGTATTTT.

The J gene is TRBJ2-1, the V gene TRBV7-3; the match to TRBD2 covers 7 bases. The germline CDR1 and CDR2 sequences are SGHTA and FQGTGA. V lost 5 bases to trimming and J lost 8 bases; unmatched junction nucleotides: 12. The CDR3 length is 15 residues. This chain's CDR3 is CASSLLSGTSDEQFF. The DNA for the CDR3 is TGTGCCAGCAGCCTCCTCTCCGGTACTAGCGATGAGCAGTTCTTC.

The V gene is TRBV12-2, the J gene TRBJ2-7; the tabulated D call, TRBD2, remains unverified against the DNA. TRBV12-2 is a known pseudogene. The CDR3 sequence is 16 residues long. In DNA form, the CDR3 reads TGTGCAAGTCGCTTGGGGACTAGCGTGAGCTCCTACGAGCAGTACTTC. It specifies CASRLGTSVSSYEQYF.

This clone was detected once. The CDR3 DNA follows: TGTGCCAGCAGTTTAAGATTAGGGGTACAGGCATCGGTCGGCTACACCTTC. Protein sequence: CASSLRLGVQASVGYTF. The chain links TRBV28 to TRBJ1-2; a possible D gene is TRBD1 (5 bases). The ends were cut back, 2 bases at V and 8 bases at J, with 24 bases in the middle. From germline, CDR1 is MDHEN and CDR2 SYDVKM. The CDR3 loop spans 17 amino acids.

The V and J genes are TRBV14 and TRBJ1-2; 8 nucleotides align to TRBD1. Germline V gene sequence: CDR1 SGHDN, CDR2 FVKESK. CDR3 size: 16 residues. The V segment lost 0 bases and the J segment 6 bases; nucleotides outside the gene matches: 9. CDR3 loop: CASSQDPTGGVNGYTF. The CDR3 DNA reads as TGTGCCAGCAGCCAAGATCCTACAGGGGGTGTAAATGGCTACACCTTC.

For the CDR3, the DNA is TGTGCCAGCAGCTTACACTCCTACGAGCAGTACTTC. Translated: CASSLHSYEQYF. V is TRBV7-6 and J is TRBJ2-7; D unclear. V lost 2 bases and J 0 bases, leaving 2 bases between the germline ends. CDR1 SGHVS and CDR2 FNYEAQ come from the germline V gene. The CDR3 spans 12 residues.

The V call is TRBV5-3, the J call TRBJ1-1, with TRBD1 matching 11 bases. TRBV5-3 is treated as an ORF (open reading frame) with a function not yet certain. The CDR3 is made up of 17 amino acids. Trimming took 6 bases from V and 0 from J; bases not matched to a gene: 10. CDR3 amino acids: CARTIGQGALMNTEAFF. The CDR3, as DNA: TGTGCCAGAACCATCGGACAGGGGGCTCTCATGAACACTGAAGCTTTCTTT.

The J gene is TRBJ2-3, the V gene TRBV5-6; the D gene is possibly TRBD2 (6 bases). CDR3 length: 15 residues. The V end was cut by 0 bases, the J end by 1 base, with 9 bases between. Germline V gene data show CDR1 as SGHDT and CDR2 as YYEEEE. CDR3 bases: TGTGCCAGCAGCTTGGCGGAGGGACGCACAGATACGCAGTATTTT. As protein: CASSLAEGRTDTQYF. The full variable domain, its missing parts supplied by reference TRBV5-6 and TRBJ2-3, is DAGVTQSPTHLIKTRGQQVTLRCSPKSGHDTVSWYQQALGQGPQFIFQYYEEEERQRGNFPDRFSGHQFPNYSSELNVNALLLGDSALYLCASSLAEGRTDTQYFGPGTRLTVL.